This TCR beta chain came from a study of T-cell reconstitution after alpha-beta-depleted transplantation in children. The CDR3 covers 16 residues. Between the trimmed V and J ends, which lost 1 base and 1 base, there was a span of 12 bases. Germline V gene lookup returns CDR1 SGHRS and CDR2 YFSETQ. Researchers prepared the TCRbeta library using unique molecular identifiers, the study reports. One entry per CDR3 protein results from TCRdb running MiXCR on the PCR reads. Seen here are approximately 520,000 distinct CDR3 sequences, around a third observed once, and the top ten hold roughly 2.5%. The source is a human donor who donated a stem cell graft to a child with aplastic anemia. This material consisted of PBMCs from the stem cell graft donor, taken from the stem cell graft. The chain has TRBV5-1 and TRBJ2-1; unclear D gene. The CDR3: CASSLFRGESYNEQFF. CDR3 coding DNA: TGCGCCAGCAGCTTGTTCCGTGGGGAATCCTACAATGAGCAGTTCTTC. Together with reference TRBV5-1 and TRBJ2-1, the CDR3 gives the full variable domain: KAGVTQTPRYLIKTRGQQVTLSCSPISGHRSVSWYQQTPGQGLQFLFEYFSETQRNKGNFPGRFSGRQFSNSRSEMNVSTLELGDSALYLCASSLFRGESYNEQFFGPGTRLTVL.